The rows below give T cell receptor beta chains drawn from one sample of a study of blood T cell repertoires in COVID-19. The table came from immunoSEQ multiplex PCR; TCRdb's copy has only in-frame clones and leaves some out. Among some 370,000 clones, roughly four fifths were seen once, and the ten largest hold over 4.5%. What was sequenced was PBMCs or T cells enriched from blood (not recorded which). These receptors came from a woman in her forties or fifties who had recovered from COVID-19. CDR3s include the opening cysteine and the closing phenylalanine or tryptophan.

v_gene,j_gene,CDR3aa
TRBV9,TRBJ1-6,CASSVDGGSPLHF
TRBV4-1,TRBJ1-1,CASSQGTGRSNTEAFF
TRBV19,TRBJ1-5,CASSSWDRGNNQPQHF
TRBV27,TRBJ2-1,CASKGQPGLAGRYNEQFF
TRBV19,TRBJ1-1,CASSNRVKGTEAFF
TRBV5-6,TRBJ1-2,CASSFFGKDNYGYTF
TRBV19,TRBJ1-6,CASRDREGWGVSPLHF
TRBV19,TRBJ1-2,CASVQGLVGYTF
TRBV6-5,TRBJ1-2,CASSRGQGVGYTF
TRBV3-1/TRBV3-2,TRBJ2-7,CASSQDSAGGQGPTPYEQYF
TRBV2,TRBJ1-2,CASTWGQGADGYTF
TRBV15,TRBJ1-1,CATSRALINTEAFF
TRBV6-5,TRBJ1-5,CASSRTGSLNQPQHF
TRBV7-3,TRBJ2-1,CASSSPGLAGRNEQFF
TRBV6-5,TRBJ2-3,CASSSKKQARGTSQYF
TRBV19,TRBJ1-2,CASKKQENYGYTF
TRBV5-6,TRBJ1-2,CASSLTRREGLGYTF
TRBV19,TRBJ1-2,CASSSYSGTNYGYTF
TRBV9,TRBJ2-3,CASSLTSGITDTQYF
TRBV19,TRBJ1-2,CASTQGNYGYTF
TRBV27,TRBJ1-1,CASSTGRAVAFF
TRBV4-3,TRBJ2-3,CASSQDQPGDTQYF
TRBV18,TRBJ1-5,CASSPTTGSGQPQHF
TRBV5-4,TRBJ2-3,CASTNVQGADTQYF
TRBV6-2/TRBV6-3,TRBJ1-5,CASSSLVGTGLEVGQPQHF
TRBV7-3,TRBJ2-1,CASSLFGTGLHNEQFF
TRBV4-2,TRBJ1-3,CASSQVASGGSSGNTIYF
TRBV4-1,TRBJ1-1,CASSQEGRDRGQGARDTEAFF